This T cell receptor (beta chain) was captured in a study of T-cell reconstitution after alpha-beta-depleted transplantation in children. Study-wide findings and caveats: Surviving recipient T cells and thymic progenitors underlay high day-60 TCRbeta diversity in some patients.

The CDR3 loop spans 14 amino acids. With 5 bases clipped from V and 1 base from J, the junction kept 3 bases outside the gene matches. This clonotype was observed many times. What it recognizes is unknown. Preparation of the TCRbeta library used unique molecular identifiers. TCRdb re-derived calls from the PCR reads in MiXCR, one entry per CDR3 protein. The profile shows some 450,000 distinct CDR3 sequences, roughly 43% of them singletons. The receptor comes from a girl aged 2-10 years with aplastic anemia, due to receive a stem cell transplant. The V and J genes are TRBV12-3 or TRBV12-4 and TRBJ2-7; 9 bases map to TRBD1. Material: PBMCs, obtained before TCRalphabeta/CD19-depleted stem cell transplant. The CDR3: CASSPQGASYEQYF. The CDR3 region has the DNA TGTGCCAGCAGTCCACAGGGGGCTTCCTACGAGCAGTACTTC.